The next 5 T cell receptor beta chains were all read from a single sample in a study of Ad26.COV2.S vaccination and SARS-CoV-2 variants. Generated by immunoSEQ multiplex PCR, the TCRdb table keeps only in-frame clones and is missing some. This table has about 680,000 clones, 89% appearing once. As to treatment: around 19 received Ad26.COV2.S at low or high dose, single or two shots; several received placebo; per-sample allocation not given. Day 63 following the first vaccine or placebo injection was when the samples were taken. This material consisted of peripheral blood, taken in a trial of Ad26.COV2.S vaccine versus placebo. The origin of the receptors is a person aged 18-65 years who received the Ad26.COV2.S COVID-19 vaccine or a placebo.

This chain connects TRBV27 to TRBJ2-1; 10 bases map to TRBD1. Germline trimming cut 3 bases from V and 4 bases from J; bases unmatched to any gene: 12. Germline CDR1 reads MNHEY; CDR2 reads SMNVEV (reference sequence). The CDR3 sequence is 18 residues long. The CDR3, as DNA: TGTGCCAGCAGTTTCTTTACCCGGCGGACAGGGGGATACAATGAGCAGTTCTTC. It encodes CASSFFTRRTGGYNEQFF.

The chain has TRBV29-1 and TRBJ2-2, with unresolved D. V lost 4 bases to trimming and J lost 1 base, with 7 bases between them. Germline assignment: CDR1 SQVTM and CDR2 ANQGSEA. The CDR3 is 13 residues long. CDR3 in DNA: TGCAGCGTTGTTGTCCTGAACACCGGGGAGCTGTTTTTT. Its protein product is CSVVVLNTGELFF.

A remark on this clone: The same CDR3 arises from other DNA sequences in this sample as well. V usage is TRBV5-1 and J usage is TRBJ1-4; 11 bases map to TRBD1. The length of the CDR3 is 15 residues. V gave up 0 bases and J gave up 8 bases; unmatched junction bases: 3. Germline CDR1 is SGHRS and CDR2 is YFSETQ. Here the CDR3 DNA reads TGCGCCAGCAGCTTGGGGGGACAGGGGGACGAAAAACTGTTTTTT. As protein: CASSLGGQGDEKLFF.

This chain connects TRBV7-2 to TRBJ2-7; D might be TRBD2 (5 bases). Looked up from germline, CDR1 is SGHTA and CDR2 is FQGNSA. The CDR3 spans 15 residues. Between the trimmed V and J ends, which lost 5 bases and 1 base, there was a span of 15 bases. CDR3 in amino acids: CASSPMSGGSYEQYF. The CDR3 nucleotides are TGTGCCAGCAGCCCTATGTCGGGCGGGTCCTACGAGCAGTACTTC.

V is TRBV14 and J is TRBJ1-2; TRBD1 is a possible D gene (5 bases). Deletions cut 1 base from V and 3 bases from J, with 15 bases between. This CDR3 is 16 amino acids long. Germline CDR1 is SGHDN and CDR2 is FVKESK. DNA of the CDR3: TGTGCCAGCAGCCAAGTGGAGGGCCAGGGCCACTATGGCTACACCTTC. Amino acid sequence: CASSQVEGQGHYGYTF.